Sequencing of this T cell receptor (beta chain) was carried out in a study of T cell repertoires in cytomegalovirus infection. This clonotype was seen a handful of times. What it binds is unknown. TCRdb processed the reads anew with MiXCR; each CDR3 protein has one entry. The sample records 110,000 or so distinct CDR3 sequences, over 25% being singletons. The germline V gene has CDR1 SGHNT and CDR2 YYREEE (reference sequence). The junction had 9 bases not matched to a gene; V was cut back by 0 bases and J by 6 bases. The CDR3 length is 16 residues. The rearrangement links TRBV5-4 to TRBJ2-7, with TRBD2 matching 10 bases. The material was CD8+ T cells from cultured PBMCs, obtained from culture after CMV antigen stimulation. The sequence derives from a human donor in good health (CMV status not recorded). Some clones in this sample may be carry-over from other donors' samples. CDR3 in DNA: TGTGCCAGCAGCTTGGAAGCGGGGGGGCACCTCCCCGAGCAGTACTTC. Its protein product is CASSLEAGGHLPEQYF.